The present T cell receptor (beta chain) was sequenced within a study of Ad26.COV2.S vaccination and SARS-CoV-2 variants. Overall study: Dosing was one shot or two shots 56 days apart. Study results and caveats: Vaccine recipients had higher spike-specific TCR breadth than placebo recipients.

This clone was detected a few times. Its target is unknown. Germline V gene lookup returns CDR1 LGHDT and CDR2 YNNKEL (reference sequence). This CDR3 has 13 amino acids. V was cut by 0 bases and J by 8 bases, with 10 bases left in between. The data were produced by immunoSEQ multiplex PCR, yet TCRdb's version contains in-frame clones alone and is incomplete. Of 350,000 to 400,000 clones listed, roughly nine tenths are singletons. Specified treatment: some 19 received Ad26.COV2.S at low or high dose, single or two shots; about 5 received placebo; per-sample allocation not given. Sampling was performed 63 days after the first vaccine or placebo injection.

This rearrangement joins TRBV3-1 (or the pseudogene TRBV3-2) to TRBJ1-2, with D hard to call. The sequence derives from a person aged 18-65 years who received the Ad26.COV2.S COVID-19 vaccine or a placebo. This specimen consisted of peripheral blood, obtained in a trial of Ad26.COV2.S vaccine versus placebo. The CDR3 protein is CASSQESFWGYTF. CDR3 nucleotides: TGTGCCAGCAGCCAAGAGAGTTTCTGGGGCTACACCTTC.